These 23 T cell receptor beta chains share one sample of origin, sequenced in a study of blood T cell repertoires in COVID-19. Clones were sequenced by immunoSEQ multiplex PCR, and TCRdb holds only the in-frame ones, with some missing. Among some 140,000 clones listed, approximately 81% were seen once. Sequenced material: PBMCs or T cells enriched from blood (not recorded which). The receptors were sampled from a man in his forties or fifties with acute COVID-19.

This clone has a handful of counts. The chain links TRBV5-4 to TRBJ2-1, with D tentatively TRBD1 (6 bases). Germline CDR1 and CDR2: SGHNT and YYREEE (reference sequence). This CDR3 is built from 15 residues. Trimming pared 0 bases from V and 2 bases from J, leaving 9 bases between. The CDR3 sequence: CASSLVRGPYNEQFF. CDR3 bases: TGTGCCAGCAGCTTGGTCAGGGGCCCCTACAATGAGCAGTTCTTC. Drawing the rest from reference TRBV5-4 and TRBJ2-1, the complete variable domain is ETGVTQSPTHLIKTRGQQVTLRCSSQSGHNTVSWYQQALGQGPQFIFQYYREEENGRGNFPPRFSGLQFPNYSSELNVNALELDDSALYLCASSLVRGPYNEQFFGPGTRLTVL.

The chain carries TRBV7-2 and TRBJ2-1; TRBD2 matches 8 bases. CDR3 length: 16 amino acids. Germline assignment: CDR1 SGHTA and CDR2 FQGNSA. The junction had 14 bases not matched to a gene; V was cut back by 5 bases and J by 8 bases. The CDR3 DNA sequence: TGTGCCAGCAGCCCTCAACGGGAAGCGGGAGTGTATGAGCAGTTCTTC. Protein sequence: CASSPQREAGVYEQFF.

The V and J genes are TRBV28 and TRBJ2-2; unclear D gene. The CDR3 is made up of 15 amino acids. V dropped 5 bases and J dropped 1 base, with 11 bases sitting between them. Germline CDR1 reads MDHEN; CDR2 reads SYDVKM. The CDR3 sequence: CASSPYSGNTGELFF. CDR3 nucleotide sequence: TGTGCCAGCAGTCCTTATTCAGGGAACACCGGGGAGCTGTTTTTT. Combining the CDR3 with reference TRBV28 and TRBJ2-2 gives the whole variable domain DVKVTQSSRYLVKRTGEKVFLECVQDMDHENMFWYRQDPGLGLRLIYFSYDVKMKEKGDIPEGYSVSREKKERFSLILESASTNQTSMYLCASSPYSGNTGELFFGEGSRLTVL.

The V and J genes are TRBV7-2 and TRBJ2-1, with 10 bases identical to TRBD1. Germline CDR1 reads SGHTA; CDR2 reads FQGNSA. Trimming cost V 1 base and J 8 bases; bases outside gene matches: 2. This CDR3 has 14 residues. CDR3 protein: CASSLEGQGYEQFF. DNA of the CDR3: TGTGCCAGCAGCTTAGAGGGACAGGGGTATGAGCAGTTCTTC.

V gene TRBV2 combines with J gene TRBJ2-3; TRBD2 matches at 10 bases. CDR1 is SNHLY, CDR2 FYNNEI, per germline. J gave up 0 bases and V 6 bases, and 15 bases lay outside the gene matches. The CDR3 covers 19 residues. The CDR3 DNA reads TGTGCCAGCAGCGACGTTCTTACTAGCGGGGTACGAAGCACAGATACGCAGTATTTT. Encoded protein: CASSDVLTSGVRSTDTQYF. The complete variable domain, with remaining parts taken from reference TRBV2 and TRBJ2-3, reads EPEVTQTPSHQVTQMGQEVILRCVPISNHLYFYWYRQILGQKVEFLVSFYNNEISEKSEIFDDQFSVERPDGSNFTLKIRSTKLEDSAMYFCASSDVLTSGVRSTDTQYFGPGTRLTVL.

CDR3 amino acids: CASSASGFANTGELFF. For the CDR3, the DNA is TGTGCCAGCAGCGCCTCAGGGTTCGCGAACACCGGGGAGCTGTTTTTT. The chain combines TRBV7-8 with TRBJ2-2; possible D gene TRBD1, 5 bases. The V gene lost 5 bases and the J gene lost 0 bases, with 13 bases spanning the gap. This CDR3 has 16 amino acids. Germline CDR1 reads SGHVS; CDR2 reads FQNEAQ.

This clone was counted many times. The genes are TRBV6-2 or TRBV6-3 and TRBJ1-6; 7 positions match TRBD1. The junction had 9 bases not matched to a gene; V was cut back by 5 bases and J by 8 bases. The CDR3 has 15 residues. The germline V gene has CDR1 MNHEY and CDR2 SVGEGT. CDR3 DNA sequence: TGTGCCAGCAGTACCGGGGACAGCCCGTATTCACCCCTCCACTTT. Amino acid sequence: CASSTGDSPYSPLHF.

The chain recombines TRBV9 with TRBJ2-1, with TRBD2 matching over 11 bases. This CDR3 contains 16 residues. From germline, CDR1 is SGDLS and CDR2 YYNGEE. V was clipped by 3 bases and J by 5 bases; unmatched bases: 7. This chain's CDR3 is CASSGLAGGPDNEQFF. CDR3 nucleotides: TGTGCCAGCAGCGGATTAGCGGGGGGGCCTGACAATGAGCAGTTCTTC.

The V gene is TRBV6-2 or TRBV6-3, the J gene TRBJ2-5, with 7 bases fitting TRBD1. Germline V gene lookup returns CDR1 MNHEY and CDR2 SVGEGT. This CDR3 has 15 amino acids. The ends lost 5 bases at V and 3 bases at J; junction bases unmatched: 9. CDR3 protein: CASSPRTDREETQYF. Here the CDR3 DNA reads TGTGCCAGCAGTCCCAGGACAGACAGGGAAGAGACCCAGTACTTC.

This chain uses TRBV4-1 with TRBJ2-7, with D possibly being TRBD2 (5 bases). The CDR3 has 15 amino acids. V shed 0 bases and J shed 0 bases, with 9 bases lying between them. Per germline, CDR1 MGHRA and CDR2 YSYEKL. CDR3 protein: CASSQEPGSSYEQYF. The CDR3 coding sequence is TGCGCCAGCAGCCAAGAGCCGGGAAGCTCCTACGAGCAGTACTTC.

DNA for the CDR3: TGTGCCAGCAGCTTATTTGGGCAGGACTCTCAGCCCCAGCATTTT. Its protein product is CASSLFGQDSQPQHF. V usage is TRBV5-4 and J usage is TRBJ1-5; no definite D call. The CDR3 length is 15 residues. V lost 2 bases and J 6 bases, leaving 15 bases between the germline ends. Germline CDR1 and CDR2: SGHNT and YYREEE (reference sequence).

This clone was counted a few times. This chain connects TRBV28 to TRBJ1-6; 9 positions agree with TRBD1. This CDR3 is 15 amino acids long. Germline V gene lookup returns CDR1 MDHEN and CDR2 SYDVKM. J lost 6 bases, V lost 6 bases, and 6 bases had no gene match. The CDR3 loop is CASSQPGQGNSPLHF. The CDR3 DNA reads TGTGCCAGCAGCCAACCGGGACAGGGTAATTCACCCCTCCACTTT.

The rearrangement uses TRBV11-2 and TRBJ1-2; tentatively, D is TRBD1 (6 bases). V gave up 4 bases and J gave up 0 bases, with 12 bases separating them. Germline V gene sequence: CDR1 SGHAT, CDR2 FQNNGV. The CDR3 has 15 residues. CDR3 residues: CASSSRDIPNYGYTF. The DNA for the CDR3 is TGTGCCAGCAGCTCCCGGGACATTCCTAACTATGGCTACACCTTC.

This chain uses TRBV11-3 with TRBJ2-5; 7 nucleotides align to TRBD2. V dropped 6 bases and J dropped 7; count of bases not matched to a gene: 20. Germline CDR1 and CDR2: SGHNT and YENEEA. CDR3 size: 17 residues. The CDR3 reads CASSQVGAGGTGGTQYF. The CDR3 nucleotides are TGTGCCAGCAGTCAAGTAGGGGCAGGCGGAACGGGGGGGACCCAGTACTTC.

This clone was seen only once. This sequence joins TRBV19 and TRBJ1-1; weak D call: TRBD1 (6 bases). This CDR3 has 12 residues. Trimming removed 9 bases from V and 7 bases from J, with 15 bases in between. Germline CDR1 and CDR2: LNHDA and SQIVND (reference sequence). CDR3 sequence (DNA): TGTGCCAGAAGACAGGCTAATATTGAAGCTTTCTTT. Its protein is CARRQANIEAFF.

This clone was detected only a few times. The V call is TRBV7-7, the J call TRBJ2-5; 9 bases match TRBD1. With V trimmed by 5 bases and J by 4 bases, 11 bases remained unmatched. The V gene's germline CDR1 is SSHAT and CDR2 FNYEAQ (reference sequence). CDR3 length: 16 amino acids. CDR3 coding DNA: TGTGCCAGCAGCCCGACCCCGGGACAGGGAGGAGAGACCCAGTACTTC. It specifies CASSPTPGQGGETQYF. The complete variable domain, with remaining parts taken from reference TRBV7-7 and TRBJ2-5, reads GAGVSQSPRYKVTKRGQDVTLRCDPISSHATLYWYQQALGQGPEFLTYFNYEAQPDKSGLPSDRFSAERPEGSISTLTIQRTEQRDSAMYRCASSPTPGQGGETQYFGPGTRLLVL.

The V gene is TRBV18, the J gene TRBJ2-7, with a tentative D call TRBD1 (6 bases). V gave up 1 base and J gave up 2 bases, with 12 bases separating them. The CDR3 runs 15 residues. The germline CDR1 and CDR2 sequences are KGHSH and LQKENI. Here the CDR3 DNA reads TGTGCCAGCTCACCACAGGGGGTCCCTGCCTACGAGCAGTACTTC. Translating gives CASSPQGVPAYEQYF.

The rearrangement links TRBV6-5 to TRBJ1-1, with D perhaps matching TRBD1 (6 bases). V was trimmed by 6 bases and J by 8 bases, leaving 13 bases between them. The CDR3 has 12 amino acids. Germline assignment: CDR1 MNHEY and CDR2 SVGAGI. Here the CDR3 reads CASSRGAGEAFF. The DNA for the CDR3 is TGTGCCAGCAGCCGGGGGGCGGGGGAAGCTTTCTTT.

The gene calls are TRBV25-1 and TRBJ2-2, with 10 bases lining up with TRBD1. Losses at the gene ends were 3 bases for V and 4 bases for J; bases not matched to a gene: 8. The CDR3 consists of 17 residues. In germline, CDR1 is MGHDK, CDR2 SYGVNS. DNA for the CDR3: TGTGCCAGCAGTGATCTTGGGACAGGGGCTTCCACCGGGGAGCTGTTTTTT. This sequence encodes CASSDLGTGASTGELFF.

The chain recombines TRBV3-1 (or the pseudogene TRBV3-2) with TRBJ2-1; the match to TRBD2 covers 12 bases. The CDR3 length is 17 residues. CDR1 LGHDT and CDR2 YNNKEL come from the germline V gene (reference sequence). V shed 4 bases, J shed 4 bases, and the junction held 8 bases outside the gene matches. The DNA for the CDR3 is TGTGCCAGCAGCCCCGGGACTAGCGGGTTGAGGTACAATGAGCAGTTCTTC. It yields the protein CASSPGTSGLRYNEQFF.

Written as DNA, the CDR3 is TGTGCCAGCAGCCCGCGGCGTGCATCCCCTGAGCAGTTCTTC. Residues: CASSPRRASPEQFF. V and J are TRBV2 and TRBJ2-1; D not resolved. This CDR3 contains 14 residues. Trimming shortened V by 6 bases and J by 9 bases, and 18 bases separated the two germline ends. CDR1 is SNHLY and CDR2 is FYNNEI in the germline V gene.

This chain uses TRBV5-8 with TRBJ2-2; 7 positions agree with TRBD2. Germline V CDR1 and CDR2: SGHTS, YDEGEE. V was clipped by 7 bases and J by 0 bases; unmatched bases: 9. The CDR3 has 16 amino acids. The CDR3 spells CASPPGRGANTGELFF. In DNA form, the CDR3 reads TGTGCCAGCCCCCCCGGTCGGGGGGCGAACACCGGGGAGCTGTTTTTT.

V usage is TRBV7-8 and J usage is TRBJ2-1, with a possible D match to TRBD2 (5 bases). Per germline, CDR1 SGHVS and CDR2 FQNEAQ. Trimming took 6 bases from V and 6 from J, leaving 15 bases between them. The CDR3 covers 14 residues. In nucleotides, the CDR3 is TGTGCCAGCAGATCGGGATCTACTGCCAATGAGCAGTTCTTC. This translates into CASRSGSTANEQFF.